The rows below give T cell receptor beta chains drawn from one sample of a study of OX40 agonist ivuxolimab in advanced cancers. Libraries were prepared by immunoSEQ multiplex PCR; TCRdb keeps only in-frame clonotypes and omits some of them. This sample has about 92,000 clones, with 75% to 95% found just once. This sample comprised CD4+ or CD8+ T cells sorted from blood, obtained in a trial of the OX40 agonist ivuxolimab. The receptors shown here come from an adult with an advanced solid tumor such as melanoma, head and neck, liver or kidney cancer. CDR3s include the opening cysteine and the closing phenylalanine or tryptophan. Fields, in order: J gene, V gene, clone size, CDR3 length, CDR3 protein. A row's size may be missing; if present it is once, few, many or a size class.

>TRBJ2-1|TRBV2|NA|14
CASSGGAHSVEQFF
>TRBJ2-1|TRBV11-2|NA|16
CASSLGGLAGPVEQFF
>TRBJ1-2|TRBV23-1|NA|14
CASSQSGTNYGYTF
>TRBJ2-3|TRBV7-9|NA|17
CASSLGILRDFTDTQYF
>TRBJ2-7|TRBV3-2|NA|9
CASTYEQYF
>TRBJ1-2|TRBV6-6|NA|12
CASTVGSYGYTF
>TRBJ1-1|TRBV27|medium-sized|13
CASSLTVNTEAFF
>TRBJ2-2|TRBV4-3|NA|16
CASSQGRQGVTGELFF
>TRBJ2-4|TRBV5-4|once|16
CASSSGGQGAKNIQYF
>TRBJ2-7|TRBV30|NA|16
CAWSVNRTEPPYEQYF
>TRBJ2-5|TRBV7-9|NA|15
CASSFSQGSQETQYF
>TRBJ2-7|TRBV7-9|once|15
CASSSPGLEQNEQYF
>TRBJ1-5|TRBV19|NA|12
CASSIRDQPQHF
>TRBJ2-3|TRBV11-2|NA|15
CASSSLTGRADTQYF
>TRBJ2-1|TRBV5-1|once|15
CASSLASGRLNEQFF
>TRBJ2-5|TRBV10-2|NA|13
CASTGAAEETQYF
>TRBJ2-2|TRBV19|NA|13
CASNRFNTGELFF
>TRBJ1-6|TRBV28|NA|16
CASIPQGLSYNSPLHF
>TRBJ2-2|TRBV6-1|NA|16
CASSEAGTSQRGELFF
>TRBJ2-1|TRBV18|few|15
CASSLGTGGYNEQFF
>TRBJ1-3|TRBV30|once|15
CAWNPNSGGGNTIYF
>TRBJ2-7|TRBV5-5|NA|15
CASSAAGTSGYEQYF
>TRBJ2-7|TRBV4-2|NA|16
CASSQASGSGGYEQYF
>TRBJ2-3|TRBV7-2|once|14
CASSFVGGGDTQYF
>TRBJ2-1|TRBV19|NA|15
CASSKLAGTVNEQFF
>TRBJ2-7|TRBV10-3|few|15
CAISYSLGTNYEQYF
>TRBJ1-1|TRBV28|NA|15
CASSPSGVWKTEAFF
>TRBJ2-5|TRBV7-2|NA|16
CASSPGDRGRVQTQYF
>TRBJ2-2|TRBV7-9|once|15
CASSLGGADTGELFF
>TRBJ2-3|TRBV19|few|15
CASSIRLAGKGTQYF
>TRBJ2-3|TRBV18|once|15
CASSPRQYPPDTQYF
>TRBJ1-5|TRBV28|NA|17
CASSQEGRGRSNQPQHF
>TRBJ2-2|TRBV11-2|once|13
CASSLGPLGELFF
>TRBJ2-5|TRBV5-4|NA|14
CASSLDTDQETQYF
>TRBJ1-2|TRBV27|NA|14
CASSPDRGGYGYTF
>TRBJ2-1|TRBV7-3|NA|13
CASSLNVGVGQFF
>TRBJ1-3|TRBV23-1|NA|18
CASSLIAALGLSGNTIYF
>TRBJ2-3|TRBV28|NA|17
CASSDSGLAGVTDTQYF
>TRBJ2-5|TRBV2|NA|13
CASGDRGAETQYF
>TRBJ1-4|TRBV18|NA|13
CASRDATNEKLFF
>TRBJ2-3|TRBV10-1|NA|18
CASSGGRTGGAEEDTQYF
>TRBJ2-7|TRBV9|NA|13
CASNPGPAGEQYF
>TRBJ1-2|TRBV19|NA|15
CASSIGEVRSDGYTF
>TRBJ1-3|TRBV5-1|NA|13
CASSSFSGNTIYF
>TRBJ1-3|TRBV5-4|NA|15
CASSFRGASGNTIYF
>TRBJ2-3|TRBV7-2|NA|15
CAGSLMGLAADTQYF
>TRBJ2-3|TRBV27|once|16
CASSTKAGRPTDTQYF
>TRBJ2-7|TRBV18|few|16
CASSPRSGAATYEQYF
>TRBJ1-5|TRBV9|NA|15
CASSSREGGFLPQHF
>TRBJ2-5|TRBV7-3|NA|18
CASSPPGESSTGQETQYF
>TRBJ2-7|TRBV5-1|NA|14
CASSLEGTRYEQYF
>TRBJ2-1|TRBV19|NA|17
CASRSRGDISYYNEQFF
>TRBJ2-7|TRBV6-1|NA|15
CASVFLQGGGYEQYF
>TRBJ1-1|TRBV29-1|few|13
CSVAQTQGTEAFF
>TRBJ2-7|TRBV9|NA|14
CASSGQPYSYEQYF
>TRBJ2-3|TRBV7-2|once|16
CASSLQGTASTDTQYF
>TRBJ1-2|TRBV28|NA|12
CASKGTVYGYTF
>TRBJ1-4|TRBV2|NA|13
CASNGGVNEKLFF
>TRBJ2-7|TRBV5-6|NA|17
CASNLDGASGYSYEQYF
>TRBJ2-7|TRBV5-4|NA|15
CASSTRTSGSYEQYF